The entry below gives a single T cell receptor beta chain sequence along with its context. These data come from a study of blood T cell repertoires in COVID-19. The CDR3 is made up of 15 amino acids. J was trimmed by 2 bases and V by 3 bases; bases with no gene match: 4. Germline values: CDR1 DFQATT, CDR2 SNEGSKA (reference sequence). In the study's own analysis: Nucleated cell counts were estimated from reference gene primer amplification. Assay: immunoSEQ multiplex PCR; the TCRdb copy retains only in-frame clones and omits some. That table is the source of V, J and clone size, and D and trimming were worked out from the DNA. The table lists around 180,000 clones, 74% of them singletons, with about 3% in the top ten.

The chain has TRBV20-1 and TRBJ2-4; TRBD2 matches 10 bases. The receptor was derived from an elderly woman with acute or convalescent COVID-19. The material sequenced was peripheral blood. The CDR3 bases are TGCAGTGCTAGTTTGGGACTAGCGACCAAAAACATTCAGTACTTC. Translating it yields CSASLGLATKNIQYF.